The T cell receptor beta chain under discussion was sequenced for a study of OX40 agonist ivuxolimab in advanced cancers. Notes on the study in general: In the 0.1-3.0 mg/kg groups, partial responders showed among the lowest expansion.

Trimming pared 2 bases from V and 3 bases from J, leaving 20 bases between. The CDR3 consists of 17 residues. Germline-derived CDR1 and CDR2 are SGHRS and YFSETQ. For this clone: Its antigen is not identified.

Libraries were prepared by immunoSEQ multiplex PCR; TCRdb keeps only in-frame clonotypes and omits some of them. The repertoire holds 65,000 or so clones, with over 90% as singletons. The sample here was CD4+ or CD8+ T cells sorted from blood, taken in a trial of the OX40 agonist ivuxolimab. This TCR was recovered from an adult with an advanced solid tumor such as melanoma, head and neck, liver or kidney cancer. This rearrangement joins TRBV5-1 to TRBJ1-1; D is undetermined. In DNA form, the CDR3 reads TGCGCCAGCAGCTTCCTACCGCGGAACGAAAGGGACACTGAAGCTTTCTTT. Translated, it gives CASSFLPRNERDTEAFF.